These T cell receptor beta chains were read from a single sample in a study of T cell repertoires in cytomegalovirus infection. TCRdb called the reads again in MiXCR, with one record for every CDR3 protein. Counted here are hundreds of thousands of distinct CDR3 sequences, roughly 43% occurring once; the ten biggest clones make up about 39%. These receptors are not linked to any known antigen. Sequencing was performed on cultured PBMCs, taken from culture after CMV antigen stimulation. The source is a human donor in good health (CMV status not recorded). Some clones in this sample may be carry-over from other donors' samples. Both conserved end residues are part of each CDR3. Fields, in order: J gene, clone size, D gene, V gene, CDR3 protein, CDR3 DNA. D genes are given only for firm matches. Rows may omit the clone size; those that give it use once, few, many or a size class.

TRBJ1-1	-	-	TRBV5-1	CASSRRGGYSEAFF	TGCGCCAGCAGCCGTAGGGGGGGATACTCTGAAGCTTTCTTT
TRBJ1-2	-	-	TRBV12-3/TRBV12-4	CASSPPGQGIGGYTF	TGTGCCAGCAGTCCCCCCGGGCAGGGCATTGGAGGCTACACCTTC
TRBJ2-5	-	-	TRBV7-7	CASSLWMGETQYF	TGTGCCAGCAGCTTATGGATGGGAGAGACCCAGTACTTC
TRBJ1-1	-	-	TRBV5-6	CASSPGARTEAFF	TGTGCCAGCAGCCCCGGGGCTAGGACTGAAGCTTTCTTT
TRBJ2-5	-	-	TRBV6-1	CASSLNGSPEETQYF	TGTGCCAGCAGCCTAAACGGGTCCCCAGAAGAGACCCAGTACTTC
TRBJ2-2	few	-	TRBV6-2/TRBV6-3	CASSFDATGTAAGELFF	TGTGCCAGCAGTTTCGATGCGACTGGTACCGCCGCCGGGGAGCTGTTTTTT
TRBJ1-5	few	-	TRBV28	CASRQGWGNQPQHF	TGTGCCAGCAGGCAGGGTTGGGGCAATCAGCCCCAGCATTTT
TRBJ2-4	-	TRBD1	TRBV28	CASNPDRGKNFQYF	TGTGCCAGCAACCCCGACAGGGGGAAAAACTTTCAGTACTTC
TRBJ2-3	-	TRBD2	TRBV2	CASRGAGGRDTQYF	TGTGCCAGCAGGGGAGCGGGGGGCCGGGATACGCAGTATTTT
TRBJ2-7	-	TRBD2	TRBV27	CASFSTSASYEQYF	TGTGCCAGCTTCTCGACTAGCGCGTCCTACGAGCAGTACTTC
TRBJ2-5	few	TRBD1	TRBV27	CASSFHAGQGRETQYF	TGTGCCAGCAGTTTTCATGCCGGACAGGGTAGGGAGACCCAGTACTTC
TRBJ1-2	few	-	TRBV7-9	CASSLAGPYGYTF	TGTGCCAGCAGCTTAGCAGGTCCCTATGGCTACACCTTC
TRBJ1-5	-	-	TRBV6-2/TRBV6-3	CASTWTSGGLPQHF	TGTGCCAGCACCTGGACTAGCGGGGGCCTACCCCAGCATTTT
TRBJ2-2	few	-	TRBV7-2	CASSLALSDPGELFF	TGTGCCAGCAGCTTAGCTCTTAGTGATCCCGGGGAGCTGTTTTTT
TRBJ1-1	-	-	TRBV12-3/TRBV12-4	CASNTWDLNTEAFF	TGTGCCAGCAATACGTGGGACTTGAACACTGAAGCTTTCTTT
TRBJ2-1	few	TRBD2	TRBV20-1	CSARDQRTSGSGKYNEQFF	TGCAGTGCTAGAGATCAGAGGACTAGCGGGAGTGGGAAATACAATGAGCAGTTCTTC
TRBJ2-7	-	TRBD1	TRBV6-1	CASNEGQGRPYEQYF	TGTGCCAGCAACGAAGGACAGGGCCGGCCCTACGAGCAGTACTTC
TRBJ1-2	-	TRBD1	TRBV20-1	CSANRDRVFGYGYTF	TGCAGTGCTAACCGGGACAGGGTTTTTGGGTATGGCTACACCTTC
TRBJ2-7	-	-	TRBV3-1	CASSQEWDSTYEQYF	TGTGCCAGCAGCCAAGAATGGGACTCAACGTACGAGCAGTACTTC
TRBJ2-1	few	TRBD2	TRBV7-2	CASSLVPSGGGYNEQFF	TGTGCCAGCAGCTTAGTCCCTAGCGGCGGGGGATACAATGAGCAGTTCTTC
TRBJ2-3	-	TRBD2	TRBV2	CASRTSGEGTDTQYF	TGTGCCAGCCGGACTAGCGGGGAGGGCACAGATACGCAGTATTTT
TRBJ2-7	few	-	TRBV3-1	CASSQGGGAPLEQYF	TGTGCCAGCAGCCAAGGTGGTGGGGCCCCCCTCGAGCAGTACTTC
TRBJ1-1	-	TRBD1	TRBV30	CAWSTPGQQRPEAFF	TGTGCCTGGAGTACACCGGGACAGCAGCGTCCTGAAGCTTTCTTT
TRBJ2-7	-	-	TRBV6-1	CASSEWGVSYEQYF	TGTGCCAGCAGTGAATGGGGGGTCTCCTACGAGCAGTACTTC
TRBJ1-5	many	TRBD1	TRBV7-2	CASSPRTGDQPQHF	TGTGCCAGCAGCCCTCGGACAGGGGATCAGCCCCAGCATTTT
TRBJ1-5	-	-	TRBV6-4	CASRVGRATSDSNQPQHF	TGTGCCAGCAGGGTGGGCAGGGCAACTTCGGATAGCAATCAGCCCCAGCATTTT
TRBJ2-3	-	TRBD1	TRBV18	CASSPRDRAGDTQYF	TGTGCCAGCTCACCACGGGACAGGGCGGGAGATACGCAGTATTTT
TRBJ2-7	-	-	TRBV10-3	CAISDPADTSYEQYF	TGTGCCATCAGTGATCCCGCGGACACCTCCTACGAGCAGTACTTC
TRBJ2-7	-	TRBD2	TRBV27	CASSIGIAGNEQYF	TGTGCCAGCAGTATAGGGATAGCGGGAAACGAGCAGTACTTC
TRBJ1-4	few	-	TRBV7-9	CASSLSARNEKLFF	TGTGCCAGCAGCTTATCGGCAAGAAATGAAAAACTGTTTTTT
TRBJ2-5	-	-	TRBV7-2	CASSRVRETQYF	TGTGCCAGCAGCCGGGTCCGAGAGACCCAGTACTTC
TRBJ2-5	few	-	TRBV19	CASSSLQGTQYF	TGTGCCAGTAGTTCATTACAGGGGACCCAGTACTTC
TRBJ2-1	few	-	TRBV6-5	CASTYSLTYNEQFF	TGTGCCAGCACTTATAGCCTGACTTACAATGAGCAGTTCTTC
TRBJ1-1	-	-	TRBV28	CASSLPGSRTEAFF	TGTGCCAGCAGTTTACCGGGGAGTCGCACTGAAGCTTTCTTT
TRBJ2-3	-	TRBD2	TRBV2	CASRGTSGGTQYF	TGTGCCAGCAGGGGGACTAGCGGGGGTACGCAGTATTTT
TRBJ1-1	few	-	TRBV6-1	CASGRNTEAFF	TGTGCCAGCGGACGAAACACTGAAGCTTTCTTT
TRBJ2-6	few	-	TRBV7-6	CASMPMVPGANVLTF	TGTGCCAGCATGCCGATGGTTCCCGGGGCCAACGTCCTGACTTTC
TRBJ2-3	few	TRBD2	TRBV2	CASNGLAGGIDTQYF	TGTGCCAGCAACGGACTAGCGGGGGGGATAGATACGCAGTATTTT
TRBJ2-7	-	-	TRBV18	CASSPTPTNYEQYF	TGTGCCAGCTCACCGACACCAACAAACTACGAGCAGTACTTC
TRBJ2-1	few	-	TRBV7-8	CASSLGTTVRYNEQFF	TGTGCCAGCAGCTTAGGGACTACCGTTCGCTACAATGAGCAGTTCTTC
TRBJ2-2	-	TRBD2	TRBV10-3	CAISDPGLGSSGELFF	TGTGCCATCAGTGATCCGGGACTAGGGTCATCCGGGGAGCTGTTTTTT
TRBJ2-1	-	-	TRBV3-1	CASSQATSGRIEQFF	TGTGCCAGCAGCCAAGCCACTAGTGGGAGGATTGAGCAGTTCTTC
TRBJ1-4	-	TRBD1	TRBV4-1	CASSQAVLRDRVATNEKLFF	TGCGCCAGCAGCCAAGCCGTTTTACGGGACAGAGTCGCAACTAATGAAAAACTGTTTTTT
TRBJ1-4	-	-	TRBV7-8	CATGQGLNEKLFF	TGTGCCACAGGCCAAGGGCTTAATGAAAAACTGTTTTTT
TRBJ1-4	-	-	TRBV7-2	CASSLVREAEKLFF	TGTGCCAGCAGCTTAGTAAGGGAAGCCGAAAAACTGTTTTTT
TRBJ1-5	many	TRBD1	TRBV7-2	CASSLTGQGYQPQHF	TGTGCCAGCAGCTTGACGGGACAGGGGTATCAGCCCCAGCATTTT
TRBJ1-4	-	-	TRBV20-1	CSAYGGEGEKLFF	TGCAGTGCCTATGGAGGGGAAGGTGAAAAACTGTTTTTT
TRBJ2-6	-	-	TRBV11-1	CASRRQSSGANVLTF	TGTGCCAGCAGACGACAGAGCTCTGGGGCCAACGTCCTGACTTTC
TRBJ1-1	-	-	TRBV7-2	CASSEQGWAEAFF	TGTGCCAGCAGCGAACAGGGATGGGCTGAAGCTTTCTTT
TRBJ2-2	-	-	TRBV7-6	CASSHRALGGNTGELFF	TGTGCCAGCAGCCATCGGGCCCTTGGAGGTAACACCGGGGAGCTGTTTTTT
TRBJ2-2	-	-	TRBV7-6	CASSFPRTAGAGELFF	TGTGCCAGCAGCTTTCCTCGGACAGCCGGGGCCGGGGAGCTGTTTTTT
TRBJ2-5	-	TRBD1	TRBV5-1	CASSPRRTGSETQYF	TGCGCCAGCAGCCCGCGTAGGACAGGTTCAGAGACCCAGTACTTC
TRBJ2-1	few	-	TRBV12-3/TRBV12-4	CASSLVFNEQFF	TGTGCCAGCAGTTTGGTCTTCAATGAGCAGTTCTTC
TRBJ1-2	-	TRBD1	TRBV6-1	CASSLKGTGFYGYTF	TGTGCCAGCAGTCTGAAAGGGACAGGGTTCTATGGCTACACCTTC
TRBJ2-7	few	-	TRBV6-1	CASRPDRGRYEQYF	TGTGCCAGCAGGCCCGACCGGGGTAGGTACGAGCAGTACTTC
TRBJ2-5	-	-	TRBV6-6	CASERGLKETQYF	TGTGCCAGCGAAAGGGGCTTAAAAGAGACCCAGTACTTC
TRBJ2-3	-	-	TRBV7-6	CASSPPGDTQYF	TGTGCCAGCAGCCCACCAGGAGATACGCAGTATTTT
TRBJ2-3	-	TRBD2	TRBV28	CASRRLAGGHNARSDTQYF	TGTGCCAGCAGAAGACTAGCGGGGGGCCACAACGCTCGTTCAGATACGCAGTATTTT
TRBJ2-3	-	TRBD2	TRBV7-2	CASSPWTSGGTDTQYF	TGTGCCAGCAGCCCATGGACTAGCGGGGGCACAGATACGCAGTATTTT
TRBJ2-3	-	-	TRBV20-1	CSARWPSTDTQYF	TGCAGTGCTAGGTGGCCTAGCACAGATACGCAGTATTTT